The source of this TCR beta chain is a study of T cell repertoires in ileal Crohn's disease. Study in general: Median disease duration was 7.9 years; about 37% smoked at surgery.

Clones were sequenced by immunoSEQ multiplex PCR, and TCRdb holds only the in-frame ones, with some missing. In the table there are approximately 15,000 clones, less than 85% of which are singletons. Deletions cut 6 bases from V and 4 bases from J, with 6 bases between. Germline V gene sequence: CDR1 WSHSY, CDR2 SAAADI. This CDR3 has 11 amino acids. Specimen: ileal tissue. This sequence originates from an adult with Crohn's disease. V gene TRBV10-2 combines with J gene TRBJ2-5; D ambiguous. The CDR3 region is CASSLRETQYF. The CDR3 bases are TGCGCCAGCAGCCTTCGAGAGACCCAGTACTTC.